The 4 T cell receptor beta chains below were found in one sample sequenced in a study of blood T cells in healthy people across ages. A second PCR of about 7 to 12 cycles used a sample-barcoded 5' primer and a J-beta primer mix. From the 5' RACE reads, TCRdb called clonotypes with MiXCR, one entry per CDR3 protein. This sample has roughly 680,000 distinct CDR3 sequences; over 45% occur once, and the top ten carry under 35%. Sequenced: blood. Receptor source: a woman between 55 and 75 years old in good health.

This clonotype was seen repeatedly, ten times or more. This chain uses TRBV2 with TRBJ2-7; 12 bases map to TRBD2. CDR1 and CDR2 from the germline V gene are SNHLY and FYNNEI. With V trimmed by 1 base and J by 2 bases, 6 bases remained unmatched. This CDR3 is 17 amino acids long. The CDR3 reads CASSEVPSGRVPYEQYF. The CDR3 region has the DNA TGTGCCAGCAGTGAAGTCCCTAGCGGGAGGGTTCCCTACGAGCAGTACTTC.

This clonotype has more than one count but fewer than ten. The rearrangement uses TRBV9 and TRBJ2-3; D is unresolved. V gave up 0 bases and J gave up 0 bases, with 5 bases separating them. The germline V gene has CDR1 SGDLS and CDR2 YYNGEE. The CDR3 covers 14 residues. The CDR3, as DNA: TGTGCCAGCAGCGTAGACGATAGCACAGATACGCAGTATTTT. Translated, it gives CASSVDDSTDTQYF. The full variable domain, its missing parts supplied by reference TRBV9 and TRBJ2-3, is DSGVTQTPKHLITATGQRVTLRCSPRSGDLSVYWYQQSLDQGLQFLIQYYNGEERAKGNILERFSAQQFPDLHSELNLSSLELGDSALYFCASSVDDSTDTQYFGPGTRLTVL.

The chain uses TRBV29-1 and TRBJ1-2; D not resolved. Trimming cost V 0 bases and J 4 bases, with 12 bases left between them. In germline, CDR1 is SQVTM, CDR2 ANQGSEA. The CDR3 is 14 amino acids. This chain's CDR3 is CSVEDEVGFYGYTF. CDR3 DNA: TGCAGCGTTGAAGACGAAGTGGGATTCTATGGCTACACCTTC.

This clonotype was counted a single time. The chain is built from TRBV28 and TRBJ1-1, with D unresolved. The germline gives CDR1 MDHEN, CDR2 SYDVKM. The CDR3 is 16 residues long. V lost 6 bases and J lost 4, with 21 bases in between. Here the CDR3 DNA reads TGTGCCAGCAGCAGCCCCTTCGGACGGATGACCACTGAAGCTTTCTTT. It codes for CASSSPFGRMTTEAFF.